This TCR beta chain was sequenced for a study of response to subunit inactivated influenza vaccine. The CDR3 spans 15 residues. Trimming removed 6 bases from V and 1 base from J; junction bases left unmatched: 7. Germline-derived CDR1 and CDR2 are DFQATT and SNEGSKA (reference sequence). TCRdb called the RT-PCR reads again in MiXCR, with one record for every CDR3 protein. The table shows around 300,000 distinct CDR3 sequences, with approximately 23% occurring only once. Here the sequenced sample was PBMCs from blood, taken about 20 months after vaccination. The rearrangement links TRBV20-1 to TRBJ1-5; 9 nucleotides match TRBD1. The origin of this receptor is a man aged 50 to 69 who received an inactivated influenza vaccine. The CDR3 is CSALDRGWSNQPQHF. CDR3 in DNA: TGCAGTGCCTTGGACAGGGGTTGGAGCAATCAGCCCCAGCATTTT.